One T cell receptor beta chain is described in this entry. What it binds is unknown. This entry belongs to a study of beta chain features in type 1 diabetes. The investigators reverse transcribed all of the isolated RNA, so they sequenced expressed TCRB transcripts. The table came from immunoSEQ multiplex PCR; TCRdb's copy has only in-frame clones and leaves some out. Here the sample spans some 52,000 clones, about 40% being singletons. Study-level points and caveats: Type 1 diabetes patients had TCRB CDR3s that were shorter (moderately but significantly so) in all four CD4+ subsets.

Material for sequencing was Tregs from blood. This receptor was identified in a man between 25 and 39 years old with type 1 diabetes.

In DNA form, the CDR3 reads TGTGCCAGCAGTTTATCGCCAGGGAGGGACACTGAAGCTTTCTTT. It translates to CASSLSPGRDTEAFF. The J gene is TRBJ1-1, the V gene TRBV27, with a possible D match to TRBD1 (5 bases). The CDR3 has 15 residues. The V and J ends lost 0 bases and 3 bases respectively, with 11 bases between them. Germline V gene data show CDR1 as MNHEY and CDR2 as SMNVEV (reference sequence).